This T cell receptor beta chain was captured by sequencing in a study of blood T cell repertoires in COVID-19. Across the study: Samples came from the United States, Italy and Spain, spanning acute and convalescent COVID-19.

The CDR3 is 16 amino acids. Germline V gives CDR1 MNHNY, CDR2 SVGAGI (reference sequence). V lost 5 bases, J lost 9 bases, and 13 bases stayed unmatched. TCRdb's table, derived via immunoSEQ multiplex PCR, lists solely in-frame clones and lacks some. The table records 75,000 to 100,000 clones, approximately 86% of them present only once. This clone was counted between two and nine times. The V and J genes are TRBV6-6 and TRBJ1-6; 7 positions match TRBD1. This TCR was recovered from a woman at least 80 years old with acute or convalescent COVID-19. Sequenced material: peripheral blood. CDR3 loop: CASSTALQGEGSPLHF. DNA for the CDR3: TGTGCCAGCAGTACCGCCCTTCAGGGGGAAGGTTCACCCCTCCACTTT.